This T cell receptor (beta chain) stems from a study of blood T cell repertoires in COVID-19. About the study: The origin of the acute and convalescent COVID-19 samples was the United States, Italy and Spain. PBMCs, B-cell-depleted T cells, or T cells provided the cDNA or gDNA that made up the material.

V shed 7 bases and J 1 base; nucleotides not matched to a gene: 12. Germline CDR1 and CDR2: SQVTM and ANQGSEA. The CDR3 extends over 15 amino acids. As processed by the authors: Amplifying reference gene primers gave estimates of nucleated cell counts. Sequencing used immunoSEQ multiplex PCR; TCRdb keeps in-frame clones, though not all of them. V and J calls and clone size come straight from that table; D and trimming were deduced from the DNA. This sample carries roughly 190,000 clones, 88% of them seen once, and the ten largest clones take roughly 5.5%. Source material: peripheral blood. The chain couples TRBV29-1 to TRBJ2-7, with 8 positions matching TRBD1. This receptor was taken from a man aged 35 to 55 with active or convalescent COVID-19. The chain's CDR3 is CSAADRARGSYEQYF. For the CDR3, the DNA is TGCAGCGCTGCGGACAGGGCGAGGGGGTCCTACGAGCAGTACTTC.